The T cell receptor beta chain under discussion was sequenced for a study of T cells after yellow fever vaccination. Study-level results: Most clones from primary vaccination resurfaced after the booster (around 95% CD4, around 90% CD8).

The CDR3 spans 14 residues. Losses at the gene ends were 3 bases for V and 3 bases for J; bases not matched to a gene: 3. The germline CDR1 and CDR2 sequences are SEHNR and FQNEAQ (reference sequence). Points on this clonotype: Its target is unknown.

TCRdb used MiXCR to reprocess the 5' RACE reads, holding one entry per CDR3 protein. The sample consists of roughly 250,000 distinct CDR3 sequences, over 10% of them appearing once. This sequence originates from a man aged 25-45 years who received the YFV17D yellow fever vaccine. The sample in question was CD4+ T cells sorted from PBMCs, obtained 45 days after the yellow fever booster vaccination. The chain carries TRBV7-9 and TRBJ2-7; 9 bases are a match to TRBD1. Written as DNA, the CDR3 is TGTGCCAGCAGCTTGGCGGGACAGGGCTACGAGCAGTACTTC. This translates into CASSLAGQGYEQYF.